This entry lists 27 T cell receptor beta chains sequenced from one sample in a study of follicular helper T cells after annual influenza vaccination. Measured with immunoSEQ multiplex PCR; TCRdb has only the in-frame clones, and not every one. Of several thousand clones in the sample, 70% to 90% were seen once. Time point meaning: 2014-2015 season, 7 days after vaccination. Source: CXCR5+ CD38- circulating T follicular helper cells from blood, taken 7 days after influenza vaccination. Stated subset: circulating Tfh, non-naive CD4+CXCR5+PD-1+ (ICOS+CD38+ or ICOS-CD38-). Source of these receptors: an adult who received the influenza vaccine.

The chain joins TRBV2 to TRBJ2-1, with a weak D call TRBD1 (6 bases). The CDR3 is made up of 14 amino acids. Looked up from germline, CDR1 is SNHLY and CDR2 is FYNNEI. V was clipped by 11 bases and J by 0 bases, with 14 bases between them. CDR3 nucleotide sequence: TGTGCCTCCCGACTGGACAGCTCCTACAATGAGCAGTTCTTC. Amino acids: CASRLDSSYNEQFF.

The chain uses TRBV6-5 and TRBJ2-2; 10 nucleotides align to TRBD2. V lost 6 bases to trimming and J lost 3 bases; unmatched junction nucleotides: 1. This CDR3 has 14 amino acids. Germline assignment: CDR1 MNHEY and CDR2 SVGAGI. CDR3 nucleotides: TGTGCCAGCAGAAGCGGGGGGGACACCGGGGAGCTGTTTTTT. Encoded protein: CASRSGGDTGELFF.

The J gene is TRBJ1-1, the V gene TRBV15; D may be TRBD1 (5 bases). The CDR3 has 15 residues. V lost 3 bases and J lost 7, with 18 bases in between. Germline-derived CDR1 and CDR2 are LNHNV and YYDKDF (reference sequence). CDR3 bases: TGTGCCACCAGCAGGATACGCCCAGGGCGGGATGAAGCTTTCTTT. It is translated as CATSRIRPGRDEAFF. Variable domain in full (rest from reference TRBV15 and TRBJ1-1): DAMVIQNPRYQVTQFGKPVTLSCSQTLNHNVMYWYQQKSSQAPKLLFHYYDKDFNNEADTPDNFQSRRPNTSFCFLDIRSPGLGDTAMYLCATSRIRPGRDEAFFGQGTRLTVV.

The rearrangement links TRBV28 to TRBJ2-4, with D tentatively TRBD1 (6 bases). The CDR3 totals 16 residues. CDR1 is MDHEN, CDR2 SYDVKM, per germline. Trimming shortened V by 4 bases and J by 9 bases, and 22 bases separated the two germline ends. CDR3 in amino acids: CASSSPAGASIVIQYF. Here the CDR3 DNA reads TGTGCCAGCAGTTCCCCAGCAGGGGCGAGCATCGTCATTCAGTACTTC.

The chain carries TRBV5-1 and TRBJ1-1, with D perhaps matching TRBD1 (6 bases). The CDR3 runs 12 residues. V lost 7 bases to trimming and J lost 8 bases, with 15 bases between them. Per germline, CDR1 SGHRS and CDR2 YFSETQ. CDR3 in DNA: TGCGCCAGCGTACCGGATCAGGGGGAAGCTTTCTTT. Its translation is CASVPDQGEAFF.

This clone has just a few counts. The CDR3 here is CSGGLNEQFF. The CDR3 DNA reads TGCAGCGGTGGTTTAAATGAGCAGTTCTTC. The chain couples TRBV29-1 to TRBJ2-1; D uncertain. The length of the CDR3 is 10 residues. The germline CDR1 and CDR2 sequences are SQVTM and ANQGSEA. V was shortened by 7 bases and J by 7 bases, with 8 bases between the two germline ends.

Judged by abundance, this clone is large. This chain joins TRBV6-5 and TRBJ1-1; TRBD1 matches at 7 bases. Unmatched junction bases numbered 12, after V lost 7 bases and J lost 10 bases. The length of the CDR3 is 13 residues. CDR1 MNHEY and CDR2 SVGAGI come from the germline V gene. CDR3 residues: CASKIRQGGLAFF. As DNA, the CDR3 is TGTGCCAGCAAAATAAGACAAGGGGGCTTAGCTTTCTTT.

The genes are TRBV29-1 and TRBJ1-2; D is undetermined. This CDR3 has 12 residues. CDR1 and CDR2 (germline): SQVTM, ANQGSEA. The ends were cut back, 4 bases at V and 7 bases at J, with 13 bases in the middle. The CDR3 region has the DNA TGCAGCGTTGTGCCCGATTTAGGTGGCTACACCTTC. Translating gives CSVVPDLGGYTF.

In its sample, this clone was seen a few times. J is TRBJ1-5 and V is TRBV18; D unclear. Trimming pared 4 bases from V and 6 bases from J, leaving 10 bases between. The CDR3 has 13 residues. CDR1 and CDR2 from the germline V gene are KGHSH and LQKENI. CDR3 in amino acids: CASSLVGSQPQHF. CDR3 nucleotide sequence: TGTGCCAGCTCACTGGTAGGGAGTCAGCCCCAGCATTTT. Using reference TRBV18 and TRBJ1-5 for the parts outside the CDR3, the full variable domain is NAGVMQNPRHLVRRRGQEARLRCSPMKGHSHVYWYRQLPEEGLKFMVYLQKENIIDESGMPKERFSAEFPKEGPSILRIQQVVRGDSAAYFCASSLVGSQPQHFGDGTRLSIL.

V and J are TRBV9 and TRBJ2-3; 9 bases align to TRBD2. V was pared by 0 bases and J by 2 bases, with 4 bases of the junction left unmatched. The CDR3 is 16 amino acids. Looked up from germline, CDR1 is SGDLS and CDR2 is YYNGEE. CDR3 loop: CASSVVAGGITDTQYF. In nucleotides, the CDR3 is TGTGCCAGCAGCGTAGTGGCGGGGGGGATCACAGATACGCAGTATTTT.

The genes are TRBV7-2 and TRBJ2-1; 8 nucleotides agree with TRBD1. This CDR3 contains 15 residues. With 4 bases clipped from V and 5 bases from J, the junction kept 7 bases outside the gene matches. CDR1 SGHTA and CDR2 FQGNSA come from the germline V gene. The CDR3 here is CASSSDRGSHNEQFF. DNA for the CDR3: TGTGCCAGCAGCTCCGACAGGGGTTCCCACAATGAGCAGTTCTTC.

V gene TRBV9 combines with J gene TRBJ1-1; D is possibly TRBD1 (5 bases). Trimming took off 0 bases at V and 4 bases at J, with 10 bases between the two ends. This CDR3 region has 14 residues. The V gene's germline CDR1 is SGDLS and CDR2 YYNGEE. The CDR3 sequence: CASSVAGGATEAFF. CDR3 DNA sequence: TGTGCCAGCAGCGTAGCTGGGGGAGCCACTGAAGCTTTCTTT.

The chain employs TRBV5-4 and TRBJ2-3; TRBD2 might be the D (6 bases). The CDR3 contains 11 residues. The V end lost 10 bases, the J end lost 0 bases, and 6 bases lay between the germline ends. Germline V lookup: CDR1 SGHNT, CDR2 YYREEE (reference sequence). The CDR3 loop reads CAGGSTDTQYF. CDR3 DNA: TGTGCCGGGGGGAGCACAGATACGCAGTATTTT.

The chain is built from TRBV6-1 and TRBJ2-3; D perhaps matches TRBD2 (6 bases). Germline V lookup: CDR1 MNHNS, CDR2 SASEGT. This CDR3 is 15 amino acids long. V shed 8 bases and J shed 6 bases, with 21 bases lying between them. CDR3 nucleotide sequence: TGTGCCAGCTTGAAAGGAGGGGCAGCCAGCGATACGCAGTATTTT. This encodes CASLKGGAASDTQYF.

This rearrangement joins TRBV28 to TRBJ2-1; the D is unclear. The CDR3 sequence is 15 residues long. CDR1 and CDR2 from the germline V gene are MDHEN and SYDVKM. V lost 7 bases, J lost 2 bases, and 15 bases lay in between. The CDR3 reads CASNNLPRTYNEQFF. In nucleotides, the CDR3 is TGTGCCAGCAATAACCTACCCAGGACCTACAATGAGCAGTTCTTC.

The chain links TRBV28 to TRBJ1-2; D is unclear. The CDR3 has 12 residues. Germline loops: CDR1 MDHEN, CDR2 SYDVKM. The ends were cut back, 5 bases at V and 4 bases at J, with 8 bases in the middle. Written as DNA, the CDR3 is TGTGCCAGCAGTCCCCCCCGCTATGGCTACACCTTC. This encodes CASSPPRYGYTF.

V usage is TRBV4-3 and J usage is TRBJ1-2, with 9 bases matching TRBD1. V shed 4 bases and J 8 bases; nucleotides not matched to a gene: 14. Looked up from germline, CDR1 is LGHNA and CDR2 is YSLEER. The CDR3 extends over 16 amino acids. CDR3 sequence: CASSLHLAGTGQGYTF. The CDR3 DNA is TGCGCCAGCAGCCTTCACCTGGCCGGGACAGGGCAGGGCTACACCTTC.

The genes are TRBV7-9 and TRBJ1-3; 7 positions agree with TRBD1. Per the germline V gene, CDR1 is SEHNR and CDR2 is FQNEAQ (reference sequence). The CDR3 is 14 residues long. V lost 5 bases to trimming and J lost 6 bases; unmatched junction nucleotides: 7. The CDR3 bases are TGTGCCAGCAGCGAAGGGGGCCCGGCAAACACCATATATTTT. Translated: CASSEGGPANTIYF.

The CDR3 DNA sequence: TGTGCCAGCAGTAAAAGGTCAAGCGGGGAGGACATTCAGTACTTC. It specifies CASSKRSSGEDIQYF. V is TRBV2 and J is TRBJ2-4; 7 bases map to TRBD2. The germline V gene encodes CDR1 SNHLY and CDR2 FYNNEI. Losses at the gene ends were 5 bases for V and 8 bases for J; bases not matched to a gene: 12. The CDR3 is made up of 15 amino acids. Drawing the rest from reference TRBV2 and TRBJ2-4, the complete variable domain is EPEVTQTPSHQVTQMGQEVILRCVPISNHLYFYWYRQILGQKVEFLVSFYNNEISEKSEIFDDQFSVERPDGSNFTLKIRSTKLEDSAMYFCASSKRSSGEDIQYFGAGTRLSVL.

This sequence joins TRBV15 and TRBJ2-5; 7 bases fit TRBD2. There are 15 residues in the CDR3. Germline loops: CDR1 LNHNV, CDR2 YYDKDF (reference sequence). The V segment lost 0 bases and the J segment 7 bases; nucleotides outside the gene matches: 8. The CDR3 sequence is CATSRDIWGRGTQYF. The CDR3 DNA follows: TGTGCCACCAGCAGAGATATTTGGGGGAGGGGGACCCAGTACTTC. Together with reference TRBV15 and TRBJ2-5, the CDR3 gives the full variable domain: DAMVIQNPRYQVTQFGKPVTLSCSQTLNHNVMYWYQQKSSQAPKLLFHYYDKDFNNEADTPDNFQSRRPNTSFCFLDIRSPGLGDTAMYLCATSRDIWGRGTQYFGPGTRLLVL.

This chain connects TRBV6-5 to TRBJ1-1; D gene unclear. The CDR3 runs 15 residues. V lost 5 bases, J lost 3 bases, and 16 bases lay in between. Germline CDR1 reads MNHEY; CDR2 reads SVGAGI. The CDR3 sequence: CASSRPPVGDTEAFF. In DNA form, the CDR3 reads TGTGCCAGCAGTCGGCCTCCGGTTGGGGACACTGAAGCTTTCTTT.

The chain links TRBV27 to TRBJ2-1; the D gene is possibly TRBD2 (6 bases). Trimming left V 5 bases short and J 7 bases short, with 18 bases between. Germline loops: CDR1 MNHEY, CDR2 SMNVEV (reference sequence). CDR3 size: 15 residues. CDR3 region: CASSKDRLVSNEQFF. In DNA form, the CDR3 reads TGTGCCAGCAGTAAAGACCGACTAGTTTCGAATGAGCAGTTCTTC.

The gene calls are TRBV30 and TRBJ1-1; the D is unclear. The V and J ends lost 3 bases and 5 bases respectively, with 10 bases between them. The germline V gene has CDR1 GTSNPN and CDR2 SVGIG (reference sequence). This CDR3 comprises 12 residues. The DNA for the CDR3 is TGTGCCTGGAGATCCCACGGTACTGAAGCTTTCTTT. The encoded protein is CAWRSHGTEAFF.

Here the CDR3 reads CASSTFGDTQYF. The CDR3 DNA sequence: TGCGCCAGCAGTACCTTTGGAGATACGCAGTATTTT. The chain couples TRBV10-2 to TRBJ2-3, with D hard to call. V shed 5 bases and J shed 5 bases, with 8 bases lying between them. CDR3 length: 12 residues. CDR1 and CDR2 (germline): WSHSY, SAAADI.

The chain joins TRBV7-3 to TRBJ2-3; no reliable D call. Germline-derived CDR1 and CDR2 are SGHTA and FQGTGA. The V gene lost 5 bases and the J gene lost 5 bases, with 14 bases spanning the gap. CDR3 length: 14 residues. The DNA of the CDR3 is TGTGCCAGCAGCCAGCGACGAGCAGGAGATACGCAGTATTTT. Translated, it gives CASSQRRAGDTQYF.

The rearrangement links TRBV9 to TRBJ1-6; possible D gene TRBD1, 5 bases. Germline CDR1 reads SGDLS; CDR2 reads YYNGEE. This CDR3 is 16 amino acids long. V lost 0 bases, J lost 7 bases, and 14 bases lay in between. The CDR3 DNA follows: TGTGCCAGCAGCGTAGGGGAAGGGGTCCCAAATTCACCCCTCCACTTT. This codes for CASSVGEGVPNSPLHF.

This chain links TRBV5-1 with TRBJ1-1; tentative D call: TRBD1 (5 bases). Trimming took off 0 bases at V and 7 bases at J, with 10 bases between the two ends. The CDR3 length is 13 residues. Germline CDR1 reads SGHRS; CDR2 reads YFSETQ. The CDR3 loop is CASSLAPGSEAFF. The CDR3 bases are TGCGCCAGCAGCTTGGCGCCAGGGAGTGAAGCTTTCTTT.